This T cell receptor beta chain was obtained from a study of response to subunit inactivated influenza vaccine. This clonotype has just a few counts. Its target is unknown. Using its own MiXCR run on the RT-PCR reads, TCRdb lists one record per CDR3 protein. Among some 480,000 distinct CDR3 sequences, approximately 11% were seen once, and the ten largest hold 12%. Overall study results and limits: Each seasonal flu vaccination may recruit only limited new T cells, authors suggested.

With 6 bases clipped from V and 7 bases from J, the junction kept 9 bases outside the gene matches. The CDR3 consists of 15 residues. Germline V gene lookup returns CDR1 SNHLY and CDR2 FYNNEI. Sequenced material: PBMCs from blood, taken 40 to 50 days after vaccination. V gene TRBV2 combines with J gene TRBJ1-6; 7 nucleotides line up with TRBD1. This receptor was identified in a middle-aged man who received an inactivated influenza vaccine. This chain's CDR3 is CASRDQTGTNSPLHF. The CDR3 DNA reads as TGTGCCAGCAGGGACCAGACAGGGACCAATTCACCCCTCCACTTT.